The clone carrying this TCR beta chain was counted between two and nine times. The antigen is not known. PBMCs came from more than 7.5 ml of fresh peripheral blood. Germline CDR1 SGHNT, CDR2 YYREEE (reference sequence). CDR3 size: 13 residues. V shed 4 bases and J shed 9 bases, with 16 bases lying between them. The data derive from a study of Graves' ophthalmopathy and Graves' hyperthyroidism. TCR beta CDR3 amplification used RNA transcripts. First-round RT-PCR used HTBI primers; second-round multiplex PCR followed. TCRdb passed the multiplex PCR reads through MiXCR, listing each CDR3 protein once. The sample lists some 350,000 distinct CDR3 sequences, approximately 18% occurring once. Points from the study as a whole: A 13-signature model separated ophthalmopathy from stable hyperthyroidism, 85% to 90% sensitivity, just over 80% specificity.

This clonotype originated in an adult woman with stable Graves' hyperthyroidism. The sample consisted of peripheral blood. The rearrangement uses TRBV5-4 and TRBJ1-2; D uncertain. Here the CDR3 reads CASSPREAWSYTF. The CDR3 DNA sequence: TGTGCCAGCAGCCCTAGGGAGGCTTGGAGCTACACCTTC.